Each of the 2 T cell receptor beta chains below was sequenced from the same sample in a study of memory CD4+ T cells and cytomegalovirus serostatus. The table came from immunoSEQ multiplex PCR; TCRdb's copy has only in-frame clones and leaves some out. The sample holds about 96,000 clones, approximately 80% seen once. Single viable CD3+CD4+CD8-CD45RO+ cells were sorted as the memory CD4+ T cells. Sequenced input: memory CD4+ T cells from blood. These receptors originate from an adult in good health and CMV-seropositive.

Note on this clone: Relative to the germline gene, one junction end is altered; a read error may explain this. This sequence joins TRBV6-6 and TRBJ1-1; D gene unclear. The length of the CDR3 is 12 residues. Germline V CDR1 and CDR2: MNHNY, SVGAGI (reference sequence). The CDR3 protein is CASSPPLSQQLF. CDR3 DNA sequence: TGTGCCAGCAGCCCGCCCCTTTCACAGCAGCTCTTT.

This sequence joins TRBV6-1 and TRBJ2-7; 10 bases map to TRBD2. Germline lookup yields CDR1 MNHNS and CDR2 SASEGT. V shed 2 bases, J shed 5 bases, and the junction held 15 bases outside the gene matches. This CDR3 has 18 amino acids. In DNA form, the CDR3 reads TGTGCCAGCAGTGAATTTGGGGTCGGGGAGCGGGAGGGCGACGAGCAGTACTTC. Translating it yields CASSEFGVGEREGDEQYF.